These 27 T cell receptor beta chains came from one sample sequenced in a study of early T cells in non-severe SARS-CoV-2 infection (dated by TCRdb to 2020 to 2023). The library relied on 5' RACE. Instrument used: NextSeq 500. Through fastp at Q25 and MiXCR, TCRdb rebuilt clones from the public reads, retaining in-frame beta chains. Rows matching on CDR3 protein sequence are summarized as one entry with the most common DNA and genes. The sample table records about 56,000 distinct CDR3 sequences; over 9.5% of these occur just once. The leading ten clones occupy over 5% of the sample. What was sequenced was whole blood. The receptors come from an adult who was a healthcare worker with PCR-confirmed SARS-CoV-2 infection or an uninfected control (not recorded which).

The gene calls are TRBV9 and TRBJ1-5, with D maybe TRBD1 (6 bases). Trimming removed 4 bases at V and 3 bases at J, with 14 bases between. The CDR3 extends over 15 amino acids. The V gene's germline CDR1 is SGDLS and CDR2 YYNGEE. The CDR3 is CASSPRGGINQPQHF. DNA of the CDR3: TGTGCCAGCAGCCCGAGGGGGGGCATCAATCAGCCCCAGCATTTT.

This rearrangement joins TRBV9 to TRBJ2-1, with 10 bases matching TRBD2. The junction had 10 bases not matched to a gene; V was cut back by 4 bases and J by 6 bases. The CDR3 runs 16 residues. Germline-derived CDR1 and CDR2 are SGDLS and YYNGEE. The CDR3 sequence is CASSSKAGGPVNEQFF. CDR3 DNA sequence: TGTGCCAGCAGCTCAAAAGCGGGAGGGCCTGTCAATGAGCAGTTCTTC.

The table lists this clonotype with many counts. The V gene is TRBV29-1, the J gene TRBJ2-1, with 7 bases fitting TRBD2. Germline V gives CDR1 SQVTM, CDR2 ANQGSEA. V dropped 6 bases and J dropped 0; count of bases not matched to a gene: 8. The CDR3 length is 15 residues. This CDR3 is CSVLSGASSYNEQFF. In nucleotides, the CDR3 is TGCAGCGTCCTCAGCGGGGCCAGCTCCTACAATGAGCAGTTCTTC.

In its sample, this clonotype was seen many times. This sequence joins TRBV5-1 and TRBJ2-5, with TRBD1 identical over 7 bases. This CDR3 contains 16 residues. The ends lost 2 bases at V and 5 bases at J; junction bases unmatched: 12. The V gene's germline CDR1 is SGHRS and CDR2 YFSETQ. In DNA form, the CDR3 reads TGCGCCAGCAGCTTTCGACCAGGGGGATCAGGGGAGACCCAGTACTTC. Translating it yields CASSFRPGGSGETQYF.

The table lists this clonotype with many counts. The chain carries TRBV6-1 and TRBJ2-2; 7 bases align to TRBD1. With V trimmed by 7 bases and J by 2 bases, 7 bases remained unmatched. CDR3 length: 15 residues. Germline V lookup: CDR1 MNHNS, CDR2 SASEGT. This CDR3 is CASTRDRENTGELFF. In DNA, the CDR3 is TGTGCCAGCACTCGGGACAGAGAAAACACCGGGGAGCTGTTTTTT.

This clonotype was counted only a few times. V usage is TRBV7-9 and J usage is TRBJ2-5; no clear D gene. Germline V gene sequence: CDR1 SEHNR, CDR2 FQNEAQ (reference sequence). CDR3 size: 14 residues. Trimming removed 5 bases from V and 0 bases from J, with 10 bases in between. The CDR3 here is CASSPRSYQETQYF. The CDR3 DNA is TGTGCCAGCAGCCCTCGATCGTACCAAGAGACCCAGTACTTC.

This clonotype was picked up a small number of times. The chain recombines TRBV9 with TRBJ1-1; no definite D call. The CDR3 consists of 12 residues. The germline gives CDR1 SGDLS, CDR2 YYNGEE. The V gene lost 3 bases and the J gene lost 7 bases, with 10 bases spanning the gap. Here the CDR3 reads CASSGESFEAFF. CDR3 bases: TGTGCCAGCAGCGGGGAGTCATTTGAAGCTTTCTTT.

This clonotype was counted between two and nine times. This chain links TRBV20-1 with TRBJ2-2; D is perhaps TRBD1 (5 bases). CDR1 is DFQATT and CDR2 is SNEGSKA in the germline V gene (reference sequence). Trimming left V 0 bases short and J 0 bases short, with 14 bases between. CDR3 size: 17 residues. This CDR3 is CSARDHGDSTNTGELFF. CDR3 coding DNA: TGCAGTGCTAGAGATCATGGTGACAGTACGAACACCGGGGAGCTGTTTTTT.

This chain connects TRBV12-3 or TRBV12-4 to TRBJ2-5; 10 bases align to TRBD2. This CDR3 spans 16 amino acids. The J segment lost 6 bases and the V segment lost 5 bases, leaving 12 bases of the junction unmatched. Here the CDR3 reads CASSVFSSGSRQTQYF. The CDR3 DNA reads TGTGCCAGCAGTGTGTTCTCTAGCGGGAGTAGGCAGACCCAGTACTTC.

This clonotype came up a few times. The rearrangement uses TRBV11-2 and TRBJ1-5, with TRBD1 identical over 8 bases. CDR1 SGHAT and CDR2 FQNNGV come from the germline V gene. The length of the CDR3 is 16 residues. V lost 3 bases to trimming and J lost 3 bases; unmatched junction nucleotides: 7. The chain's CDR3 is CASSFPGGEINQPQHF. The CDR3 DNA sequence: TGTGCCAGCAGCTTCCCAGGGGGCGAAATCAATCAGCCCCAGCATTTT.

The sample holds many counts of this clonotype. This chain connects TRBV2 to TRBJ2-2; the D gene is possibly TRBD2 (5 bases). There are 15 residues in the CDR3. V lost 6 bases to trimming and J lost 4 bases, with 15 bases between them. Germline V CDR1 and CDR2: SNHLY, FYNNEI. CDR3 coding DNA: TGTGCCAGCAGGTTAGGTCTAGCCGGCACCGGGGAGCTGTTTTTT. Translated: CASRLGLAGTGELFF. The full variable domain, its missing parts supplied by reference TRBV2 and TRBJ2-2, is EPEVTQTPSHQVTQMGQEVILRCVPISNHLYFYWYRQILGQKVEFLVSFYNNEISEKSEIFDDQFSVERPDGSNFTLKIRSTKLEDSAMYFCASRLGLAGTGELFFGEGSRLTVL.

This chain joins TRBV20-1 and TRBJ2-3; TRBD1 might be the D (6 bases). The V and J ends lost 7 bases and 0 bases respectively, with 11 bases between them. This CDR3 has 13 amino acids. Germline assignment: CDR1 DFQATT and CDR2 SNEGSKA (reference sequence). In nucleotides, the CDR3 is TGCAGTGTCCTGGACAGAAGCACAGATACGCAGTATTTT. It translates to CSVLDRSTDTQYF.

This clonotype showed up just a few times. The rearrangement uses TRBV12-3 or TRBV12-4 and TRBJ1-5; D remains ambiguous. V lost 5 bases and J 3 bases, leaving 5 bases between the germline ends. This CDR3 has 12 residues. This chain's CDR3 is CASSPPNQPQHF. In DNA form, the CDR3 reads TGTGCCAGCAGTCCACCCAATCAGCCCCAGCATTTT.

The chain links TRBV20-1 to TRBJ2-1; D gene ambiguous. The length of the CDR3 is 12 residues. The germline CDR1 and CDR2 sequences are DFQATT and SNEGSKA (reference sequence). The CDR3 DNA is TGCAGCGGCAGGTCCCCCTACAATGAGCAGTTCTTC. This sequence encodes CSGRSPYNEQFF.

The V and J genes are TRBV11-1 and TRBJ1-1, with D uncertain. Germline lookup yields CDR1 SGHAT and CDR2 FQDESV (reference sequence). The CDR3 is 13 residues long. V lost 1 base, J lost 6 bases, and 9 bases lay in between. The CDR3 loop reads CASSLDGIPEAFF. CDR3 sequence (DNA): TGTGCCAGCAGCTTAGACGGTATACCTGAAGCTTTCTTT.

The DNA for the CDR3 is TGCAGCGGTCAGACTAGCGGGAGAATCGGGGAGCTGTTTTTT. Protein: CSGQTSGRIGELFF. The V gene is TRBV29-1, the J gene TRBJ2-2; 12 bases fit TRBD2. Losses at the gene ends were 7 bases for V and 7 bases for J; bases not matched to a gene: 7. The V gene's germline CDR1 is SQVTM and CDR2 ANQGSEA. The CDR3 has 14 residues.

This clonotype has ten or more counts. The chain has TRBV29-1 and TRBJ2-3; the match to TRBD1 covers 7 bases. The CDR3 loop spans 13 amino acids. Per germline, CDR1 SQVTM and CDR2 ANQGSEA. J was trimmed by 4 bases and V by 7 bases; bases with no gene match: 8. The CDR3 region has the DNA TGCAGCGCCCAGACAGGGTCGGCAGATACGCAGTATTTT. Translation: CSAQTGSADTQYF.

By frequency in the sample, this clonotype is medium-sized. The rearrangement uses TRBV7-9 and TRBJ2-4, with D uncertain. The CDR3 runs to 13 residues. Trimming removed 7 bases from V and 7 bases from J, with 14 bases in between. CDR1 is SEHNR and CDR2 is FQNEAQ in the germline V gene (reference sequence). The CDR3 sequence: CASKEDTQNIQYF. The CDR3 nucleotides read TGTGCCAGCAAGGAAGATACCCAGAACATTCAGTACTTC.

This clonotype was detected a few times. V and J are TRBV9 and TRBJ2-2, with D maybe TRBD2 (5 bases). Germline values: CDR1 SGDLS, CDR2 YYNGEE. There are 16 residues in the CDR3. Trimming took off 0 bases at V and 6 bases at J, with 15 bases between the two ends. As DNA, the CDR3 is TGTGCCAGCAGCGTAGTTCCTAGCCCCGGATCCGGGGAGCTGTTTTTT. Protein: CASSVVPSPGSGELFF.

This clonotype was found many times. This chain links TRBV7-3 with TRBJ2-1; TRBD2 matches 9 bases. Germline V gene lookup returns CDR1 SGHTA and CDR2 FQGTGA. The ends lost 0 bases at V and 4 bases at J; junction bases unmatched: 7. The CDR3 extends over 17 amino acids. The CDR3 coding sequence is TGTGCCAGCAGCTTAACTAGCGGGAGAGTAGGGTACAATGAGCAGTTCTTC. Protein product: CASSLTSGRVGYNEQFF.

This clonotype was seen many times. The V and J genes are TRBV24-1 and TRBJ2-5; D is tentatively TRBD1 or TRBD2 (7 bases each). Germline lookup yields CDR1 KGHDR and CDR2 SFDVKD. Trimming took off 4 bases at V and 7 bases at J, with 18 bases between the two ends. This CDR3 is built from 15 residues. The CDR3 reads CATSETQGGQRTQYF. The DNA of the CDR3 is TGTGCCACCAGTGAGACTCAGGGGGGGCAACGGACCCAGTACTTC.

The CDR3 sequence: CASSPQAPGAGTEAFF. Written as DNA, the CDR3 is TGTGCCAGCAGCCCGCAGGCTCCGGGGGCGGGAACTGAAGCTTTCTTT. This chain joins TRBV7-3 and TRBJ1-1, with D possibly being TRBD1 (6 bases). Trimming left V 5 bases short and J 5 bases short, with 21 bases between. The CDR3 sequence is 16 residues long. CDR1 and CDR2 from the germline V gene are SGHTA and FQGTGA.

This clonotype has ten or more counts. The rearrangement joins TRBV5-6 to TRBJ2-5; D perhaps matches TRBD2 (5 bases). The CDR3 runs 15 residues. V was cut by 3 bases and J by 1 base, with 13 bases left in between. The germline V gene has CDR1 SGHDT and CDR2 YYEEEE. The CDR3, as DNA: TGTGCCAGCAGCTGGAATCGAGGGCCCCAAGAGACCCAGTACTTC. It yields the protein CASSWNRGPQETQYF.

This clonotype was picked up many times. The CDR3 DNA reads TGTGCCAGCAGTCTGGCTGACGGCAGGGGGGCGAACACTGAAGCTTTCTTT. It translates to CASSLADGRGANTEAFF. J is TRBJ1-1 and V is TRBV27; 7 bases agree with TRBD1. V was pared by 5 bases and J by 1 base, with 13 bases of the junction left unmatched. The CDR3 covers 17 residues. In germline, CDR1 is MNHEY, CDR2 SMNVEV (reference sequence).

The chain carries TRBV3-1 and TRBJ2-6, with 8 bases lining up with TRBD2. This CDR3 contains 18 residues. The junction had 6 bases not matched to a gene; V was cut back by 0 bases and J by 2 bases. Germline CDR1 is LGHDT and CDR2 is YNNKEL (reference sequence). CDR3 in DNA: TGTGCCAGCAGCCAAGATCAAGCGGGAGTTGCTGGGGCCAACGTCCTGACTTTC. This translates into CASSQDQAGVAGANVLTF.

A few counts support this clonotype. CDR3 amino acids: CASSEGRINSPLHF. CDR3 nucleotides: TGTGCCAGCAGTGAAGGGCGTATCAACTCACCCCTCCACTTT. The V call is TRBV2, the J call TRBJ1-6; D is undetermined. CDR1 is SNHLY, CDR2 FYNNEI, per germline. Trimming took off 1 base at V and 10 bases at J, with 11 bases between the two ends. This CDR3 is 14 amino acids long.

The chain has TRBV4-2 and TRBJ1-1; D is possibly TRBD1 (6 bases). CDR1 is LGHNA and CDR2 is YNFKEQ in the germline V gene. The CDR3 is made up of 15 amino acids. V lost 1 base and J lost 1, with 10 bases in between. The CDR3: CASSQAGRGNTEAFF. As DNA, the CDR3 is TGTGCCAGCAGCCAAGCGGGCAGGGGGAACACTGAAGCTTTCTTT.